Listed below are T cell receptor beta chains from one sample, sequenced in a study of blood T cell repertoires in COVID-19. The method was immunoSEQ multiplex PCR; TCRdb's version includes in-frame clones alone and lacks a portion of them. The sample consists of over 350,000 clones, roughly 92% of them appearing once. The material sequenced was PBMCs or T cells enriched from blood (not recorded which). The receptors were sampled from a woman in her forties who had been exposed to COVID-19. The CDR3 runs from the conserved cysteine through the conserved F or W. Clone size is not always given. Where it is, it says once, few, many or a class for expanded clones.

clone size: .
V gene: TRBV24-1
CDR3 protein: CATSDPGGGYTQYF

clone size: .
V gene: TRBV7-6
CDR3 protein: CASSLGRSSGNTIYF

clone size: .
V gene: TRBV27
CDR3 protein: CASSLSGLAGETQYF

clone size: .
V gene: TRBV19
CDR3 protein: CASSFPTTHTGELFF

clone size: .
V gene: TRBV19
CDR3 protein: CASSIPTTGKTEAFF

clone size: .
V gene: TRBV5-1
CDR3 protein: CASLFTGGGSNQPQHF

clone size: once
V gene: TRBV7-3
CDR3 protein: CASSLAPGYGYTF

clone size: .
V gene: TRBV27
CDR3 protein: CASSFPPSGTGRYNEQFF

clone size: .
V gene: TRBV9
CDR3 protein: CASSAPTSVNTEAFF

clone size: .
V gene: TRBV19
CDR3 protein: CASSILAGYNEQFF

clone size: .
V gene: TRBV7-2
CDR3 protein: CASIAGLAGPYTQYF

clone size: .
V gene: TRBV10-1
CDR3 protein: CASSKTSGIQGWDEQFF

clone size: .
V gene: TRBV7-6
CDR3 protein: CASSSLAPEQYF

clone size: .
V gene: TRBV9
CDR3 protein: CASSATGQGANYGYTF

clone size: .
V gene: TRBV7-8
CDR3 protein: CASSPRRTETGNTIYF

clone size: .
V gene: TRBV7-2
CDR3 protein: CASSLGGQGNTEAFF

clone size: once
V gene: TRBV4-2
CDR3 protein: CASSQFQGSQPQHF

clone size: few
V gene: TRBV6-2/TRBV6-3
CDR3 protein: CASSSGQVNTEAFF

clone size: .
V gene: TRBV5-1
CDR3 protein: CASSLGGNYGYTF

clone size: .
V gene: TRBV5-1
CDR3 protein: CASSLDAGNSPLHF

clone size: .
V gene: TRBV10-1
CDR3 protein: CASRRQTVYGYTF

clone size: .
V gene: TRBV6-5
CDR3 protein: CAGNEANQPQHF

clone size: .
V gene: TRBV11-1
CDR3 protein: CASTKTDTGELFF

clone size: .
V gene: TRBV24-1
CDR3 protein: CATSEGTSINNEQFF

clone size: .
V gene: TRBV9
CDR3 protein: CASSARTGGSNSPLHF

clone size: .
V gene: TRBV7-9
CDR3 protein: CASSFLQGGAEQYF

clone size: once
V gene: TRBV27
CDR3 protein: CASSTRQVGTGELFF

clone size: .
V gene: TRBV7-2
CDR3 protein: CASSPRRDRVQETQYF

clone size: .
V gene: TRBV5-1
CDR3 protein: CASSFRGGGAEDTQYF

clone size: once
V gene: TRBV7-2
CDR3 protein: CASSFPKGGSANNEQFF

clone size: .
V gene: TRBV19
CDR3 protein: CASSTAGPSTDTQYF

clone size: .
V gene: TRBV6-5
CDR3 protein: CASSYRDRGYEKLFF

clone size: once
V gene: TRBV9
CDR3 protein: CASSADSTRRGNTIYF

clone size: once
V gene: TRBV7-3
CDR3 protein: CASSLGTGDLYGYTF

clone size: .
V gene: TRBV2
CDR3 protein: CASTLPGQSPLSNQPQHF

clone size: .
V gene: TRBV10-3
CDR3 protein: CAHLGTSGRAADTQYF

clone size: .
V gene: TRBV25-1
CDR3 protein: CASFGGTGSYEQYF

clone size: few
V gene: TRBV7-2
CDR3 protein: CASSLLAGLGYNEQFF

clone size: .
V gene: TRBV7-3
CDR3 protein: CASSFGLAGGGEQFF

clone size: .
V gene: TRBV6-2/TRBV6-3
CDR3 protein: CASSYGQQPQHF

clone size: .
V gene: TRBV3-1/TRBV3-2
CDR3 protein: CASSRPNGTEANYGYTF

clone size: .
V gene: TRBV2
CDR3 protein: CASSQPRTGLNNEQFF